The next 23 T cell receptor beta chains were all read from a single sample in a study of cytomegalovirus exposure and HLA in healthy donors (dated by TCRdb to the late 2010s). The protocol used for the library was the immunoSEQ multiplex PCR assay. TCRdb mirrors the immuneACCESS table, restricted to in-frame sequences. Some clones are absent from its copies; in checked studies, under half trace to an unresolved V gene, and the reason for the others is unknown. The sample contains 280,000 or so clones, roughly 88% of them found a single time. Clones ranked in the top ten supply approximately 0.94% of the sample. Sequences were obtained from PBMCs. The source is a woman between 18 and 29 years old in good health and CMV-seronegative.

The V gene is TRBV10-1, the J gene TRBJ2-1; D gene uncertain. V was clipped by 1 base and J by 11 bases, with 12 bases between them. The germline V gene has CDR1 WNHNN and CDR2 SYGVQD (reference sequence). There are 13 residues in the CDR3. CDR3 DNA: TGCGCCAGCAGTGAGTATAGAGTTTTCAAGCAGTTCTTC. It codes for CASSEYRVFKQFF.

This chain links TRBV6-1 with TRBJ1-2; D is unclear. Between the trimmed V and J ends, which lost 3 bases and 2 bases, there was a span of 10 bases. Germline CDR1 reads MNHNS; CDR2 reads SASEGT. This CDR3 is built from 14 residues. The chain's CDR3 is CASSEDWVNYGYTF. CDR3 DNA: TGTGCCAGCAGTGAGGACTGGGTGAACTATGGCTACACCTTC.

J is TRBJ1-5 and V is TRBV6-5, with a tentative D call TRBD1 (5 bases). CDR3 size: 15 residues. Trimming took off 6 bases at V and 6 bases at J, with 18 bases between the two ends. Germline CDR1 is MNHEY and CDR2 is SVGAGI. Written as DNA, the CDR3 is TGTGCCAGCAGCCATACGAGTGGGGGAGGTCAGCCCCAGCATTTT. Residues: CASSHTSGGGQPQHF.

The chain links TRBV29-1 to TRBJ2-2; TRBD1 might be the D (5 bases). Trimming left V 5 bases short and J 0 bases short, with 10 bases between. This CDR3 comprises 14 residues. Germline lookup yields CDR1 SQVTM and CDR2 ANQGSEA. CDR3 region: CSVRLTANTGELFF. CDR3 nucleotides: TGCAGCGTTCGCTTGACAGCGAACACCGGGGAGCTGTTTTTT.

This rearrangement joins TRBV7-8 to TRBJ2-7; TRBD1 matches 11 bases. The CDR3 has 16 amino acids. The germline CDR1 and CDR2 sequences are SGHVS and FQNEAQ. V gave up 3 bases and J gave up 4 bases; unmatched junction bases: 8. CDR3 loop: CASSFSRTGGSYEQYF. CDR3 sequence (DNA): TGTGCCAGCAGCTTTTCACGGACAGGGGGCTCTTACGAGCAGTACTTC.

The V call is TRBV6-1, the J call TRBJ1-2; 7 nucleotides agree with TRBD1. J gave up 8 bases and V 7 bases, and 7 bases lay outside the gene matches. CDR3 size: 12 residues. Germline V lookup: CDR1 MNHNS, CDR2 SASEGT. Written as DNA, the CDR3 is TGTGCCAGCACTGGACAGGCTCTCGGCTACACCTTC. Protein product: CASTGQALGYTF.

The rearrangement joins TRBV6-6 to TRBJ1-1, with 8 bases matching TRBD1. This CDR3 comprises 14 residues. V lost 0 bases and J lost 4; bases outside the gene matches: 1. Germline CDR1 MNHNY, CDR2 SVGAGI (reference sequence). CDR3 residues: CASSYSTGVTEAFF. The CDR3 bases are TGTGCCAGCAGTTACTCGACAGGGGTCACTGAAGCTTTCTTT.

The chain carries TRBV18 and TRBJ1-2; D gene uncertain. CDR3 length equals 16 residues. Germline-derived CDR1 and CDR2 are KGHSH and LQKENI. Between the trimmed V and J ends, which lost 3 bases and 0 bases, there was a span of 14 bases. The CDR3 here is CASSPMAGQANYGYTF. The CDR3 bases are TGTGCCAGCTCACCCATGGCAGGCCAAGCTAACTATGGCTACACCTTC.

The chain joins TRBV25-1 to TRBJ2-1; 8 bases are a match to TRBD2. Germline V lookup: CDR1 MGHDK, CDR2 SYGVNS. CDR3 length equals 10 residues. CDR3 nucleotide sequence: TGTGCGACTAGCGTCAATGAGCAGTTCTTC. Amino acids: CATSVNEQFF.

V is TRBV6-5 and J is TRBJ2-7; tentative D call: TRBD1 (6 bases). The V end was cut by 4 bases, the J end by 2 bases, with 9 bases between. Germline V CDR1 and CDR2: MNHEY, SVGAGI. The CDR3 has 13 amino acids. The CDR3 coding sequence is TGTGCCAGCAGTTTTACAGGGACCTACGAGCAGTACTTC. This gives the protein CASSFTGTYEQYF.

The chain carries TRBV4-1 and TRBJ2-7; D is undetermined. There are 13 residues in the CDR3. V lost 2 bases and J lost 4, with 9 bases in between. Looked up from germline, CDR1 is MGHRA and CDR2 is YSYEKL. The CDR3 reads CASSQLLLYEQYF. For the CDR3, the DNA is TGCGCCAGCAGCCAATTACTACTTTACGAGCAGTACTTC.

The gene calls are TRBV10-1 and TRBJ2-1, with a weak D call TRBD1 (6 bases). Trimming removed 8 bases from V and 8 bases from J, with 10 bases in between. CDR1 and CDR2 from the germline V gene are WNHNN and SYGVQD (reference sequence). This CDR3 comprises 11 residues. The CDR3 region has the DNA TGCGCCAGCGACCACAGGGATGAGCAGTTCTTC. It encodes CASDHRDEQFF.

This chain links TRBV6-6 with TRBJ2-2, with 7 bases lining up with TRBD1. Germline lookup yields CDR1 MNHNY and CDR2 SVGAGI (reference sequence). Losses at the gene ends were 5 bases for V and 2 bases for J; bases not matched to a gene: 5. The CDR3 consists of 15 residues. The CDR3 spells CASSPRQGNTGELFF. CDR3 DNA sequence: TGTGCCAGCAGTCCTCGACAGGGTAACACCGGGGAGCTGTTTTTT.

The chain joins TRBV19 to TRBJ2-3; D may be TRBD2 (5 bases). The CDR3 spans 14 residues. The V and J ends lost 7 bases and 6 bases respectively, with 17 bases between them. Germline values: CDR1 LNHDA, CDR2 SQIVND (reference sequence). The CDR3 bases are TGTGCCAGTAATCGGGGATCGCTACCCGATACGCAGTATTTT. Translating it yields CASNRGSLPDTQYF.

This clone was recorded only once. V is TRBV4-1 and J is TRBJ1-1, with D perhaps TRBD1 (6 bases). Per germline, CDR1 MGHRA and CDR2 YSYEKL. The CDR3 length is 13 residues. V gave up 4 bases and J gave up 6 bases, with 12 bases separating them. DNA of the CDR3: TGCGCCAGCAGCCGCCCAGGGGTCGCTGAAGCTTTCTTT. Translated: CASSRPGVAEAFF.

V usage is TRBV27 and J usage is TRBJ1-1; a possible D gene is TRBD1 (6 bases). The V and J ends lost 2 bases and 1 base respectively, with 8 bases between them. From germline, CDR1 is MNHEY and CDR2 SMNVEV (reference sequence). The CDR3 covers 14 residues. The CDR3 bases are TGTGCCAGCAGTTTAGGGGGCTGGAACACTGAAGCTTTCTTT. Residues: CASSLGGWNTEAFF.

The chain has TRBV5-1 and TRBJ1-4; perhaps TRBD1 as D (6 bases). V was pared by 4 bases and J by 4 bases, with 14 bases between. This CDR3 spans 15 amino acids. CDR1 is SGHRS and CDR2 is YFSETQ in the germline V gene. CDR3 residues: CASSEIGTFNEKLFF. The CDR3 DNA sequence: TGCGCCAGCAGCGAAATCGGGACATTTAATGAAAAACTGTTTTTT.

The chain recombines TRBV5-4 with TRBJ2-1; 10 nucleotides match TRBD2. CDR1 is SGHNT and CDR2 is YYREEE in the germline V gene (reference sequence). This CDR3 contains 20 residues. V gave up 0 bases and J gave up 3 bases; unmatched junction bases: 15. The CDR3 DNA reads as TGTGCCAGCAGCTTGGAATATTCCTTCAGCGGGAGGGCCAACTACAATGAGCAGTTCTTC. This translates into CASSLEYSFSGRANYNEQFF.

V usage is TRBV6-6 and J usage is TRBJ1-2; TRBD1 matches at 7 bases. The CDR3 sequence is 14 residues long. CDR1 and CDR2 from the germline V gene are MNHNY and SVGAGI (reference sequence). With V trimmed by 8 bases and J by 3 bases, 9 bases remained unmatched. CDR3 sequence (DNA): TGTGCCAGCGGACCGTGGGACAGTCACTATGGCTACACCTTC. This gives the protein CASGPWDSHYGYTF.

Only one count was recorded for this clone. V is TRBV2 and J is TRBJ2-5, with a tentative D call TRBD2 (5 bases). V was clipped by 7 bases and J by 5 bases, with 8 bases between them. This CDR3 has 11 amino acids. Germline CDR1 is SNHLY and CDR2 is FYNNEI. The CDR3 sequence is CASKAGETQYF. The CDR3 DNA reads as TGTGCCAGCAAGGCGGGCGAGACCCAGTACTTC.

The V and J genes are TRBV28 and TRBJ1-2; D call uncertain. The length of the CDR3 is 12 residues. V shed 0 bases and J shed 6 bases, with 5 bases lying between them. CDR1 MDHEN and CDR2 SYDVKM come from the germline V gene. The CDR3 region has the DNA TGTGCCAGCAGTTTATGGAGGGATGGCTACACCTTC. Translation gives CASSLWRDGYTF.

The V and J genes are TRBV5-1 and TRBJ2-1; possible D gene TRBD2, 6 bases. The V gene lost 0 bases and the J gene lost 0 bases, with 10 bases spanning the gap. Germline lookup yields CDR1 SGHRS and CDR2 YFSETQ. This CDR3 contains 16 residues. CDR3 amino acids: CASSLAPGSSYNEQFF. DNA for the CDR3: TGCGCCAGCAGCTTGGCCCCCGGGAGCTCCTACAATGAGCAGTTCTTC.

V is TRBV28 and J is TRBJ2-7, with D tentatively TRBD1 (6 bases). The ends were cut back, 2 bases at V and 3 bases at J, with 11 bases in the middle. Per germline, CDR1 MDHEN and CDR2 SYDVKM. This CDR3 comprises 14 residues. The chain's CDR3 is CASSLVGGVYEQYF. CDR3 bases: TGTGCCAGCAGTTTAGTAGGGGGTGTCTACGAGCAGTACTTC.